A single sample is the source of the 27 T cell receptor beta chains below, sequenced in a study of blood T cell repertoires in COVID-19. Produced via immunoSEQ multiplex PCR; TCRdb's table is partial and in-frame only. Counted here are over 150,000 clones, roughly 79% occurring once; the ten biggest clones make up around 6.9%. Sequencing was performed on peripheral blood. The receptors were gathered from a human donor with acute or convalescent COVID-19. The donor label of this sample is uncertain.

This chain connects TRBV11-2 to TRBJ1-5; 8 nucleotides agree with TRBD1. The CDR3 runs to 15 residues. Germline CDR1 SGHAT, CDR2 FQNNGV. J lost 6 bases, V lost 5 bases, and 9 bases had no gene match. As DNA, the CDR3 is TGTGCCAGCAGCGAACAGCAGGGGGCCGGTCAGCCCCAGCATTTT. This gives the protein CASSEQQGAGQPQHF.

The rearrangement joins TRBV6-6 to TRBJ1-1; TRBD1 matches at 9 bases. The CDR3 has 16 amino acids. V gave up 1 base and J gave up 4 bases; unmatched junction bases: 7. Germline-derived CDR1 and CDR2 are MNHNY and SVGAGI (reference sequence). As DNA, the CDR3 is TGTGCCAGCAGTTACTTAACAGGGGGCTGGGGCACTGAAGCTTTCTTT. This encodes CASSYLTGGWGTEAFF.

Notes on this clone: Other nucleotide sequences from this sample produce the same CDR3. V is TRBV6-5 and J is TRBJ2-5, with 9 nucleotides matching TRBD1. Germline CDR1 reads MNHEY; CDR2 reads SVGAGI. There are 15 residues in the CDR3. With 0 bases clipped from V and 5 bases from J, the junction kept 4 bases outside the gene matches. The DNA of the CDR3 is TGTGCCAGCAGTTACTCATCGACAGGGGGGGAGACCCAGTACTTC. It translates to CASSYSSTGGETQYF.

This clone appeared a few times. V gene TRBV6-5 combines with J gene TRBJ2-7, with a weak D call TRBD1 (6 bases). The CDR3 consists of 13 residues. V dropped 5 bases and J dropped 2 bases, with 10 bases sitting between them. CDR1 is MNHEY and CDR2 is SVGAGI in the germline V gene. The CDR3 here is CASSLTGTYEQYF. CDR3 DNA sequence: TGTGCCAGCAGTCTGACAGGTACCTACGAGCAGTACTTC.

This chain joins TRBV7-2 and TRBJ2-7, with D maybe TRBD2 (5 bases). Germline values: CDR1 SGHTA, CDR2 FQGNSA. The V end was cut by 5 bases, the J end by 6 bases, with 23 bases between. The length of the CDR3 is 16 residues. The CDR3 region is CASSPDSTILQFEQYF. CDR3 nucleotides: TGTGCCAGCAGCCCGGACTCGACTATTCTTCAGTTCGAGCAGTACTTC.

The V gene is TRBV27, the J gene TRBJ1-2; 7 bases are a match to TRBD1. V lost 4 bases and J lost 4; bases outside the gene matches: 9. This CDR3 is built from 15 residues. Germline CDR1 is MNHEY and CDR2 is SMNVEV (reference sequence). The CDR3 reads CASSYYDRDGYGYTF. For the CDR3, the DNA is TGTGCCAGCAGTTACTACGACAGGGATGGCTATGGCTACACCTTC.

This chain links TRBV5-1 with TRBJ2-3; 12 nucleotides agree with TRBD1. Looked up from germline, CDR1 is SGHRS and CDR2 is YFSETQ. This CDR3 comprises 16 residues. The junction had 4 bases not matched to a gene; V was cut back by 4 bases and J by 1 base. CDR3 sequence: CASSPGTGGGTDTQYF. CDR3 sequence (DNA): TGCGCCAGCAGCCCAGGGACAGGGGGCGGCACAGATACGCAGTATTTT. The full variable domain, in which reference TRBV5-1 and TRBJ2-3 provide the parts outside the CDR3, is KAGVTQTPRYLIKTRGQQVTLSCSPISGHRSVSWYQQTPGQGLQFLFEYFSETQRNKGNFPGRFSGRQFSNSRSEMNVSTLELGDSALYLCASSPGTGGGTDTQYFGPGTRLTVL.

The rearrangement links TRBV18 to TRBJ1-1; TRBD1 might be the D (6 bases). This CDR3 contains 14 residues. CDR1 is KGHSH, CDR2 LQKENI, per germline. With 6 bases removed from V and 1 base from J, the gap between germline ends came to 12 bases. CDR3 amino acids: CASSAQGWNTEAFF. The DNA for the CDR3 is TGTGCCAGCTCGGCACAGGGCTGGAACACTGAAGCTTTCTTT.

The CDR3 protein is CATSGGGGLAATDTQYF. Written as DNA, the CDR3 is TGTGCCACCAGTGGGGGAGGGGGACTAGCGGCCACAGATACGCAGTATTTT. V gene TRBV24-1 combines with J gene TRBJ2-3; TRBD2 matches at 11 bases. Germline V gene lookup returns CDR1 KGHDR and CDR2 SFDVKD. V shed 5 bases, J shed 2 bases, and the junction held 8 bases outside the gene matches. The CDR3 contains 17 residues.

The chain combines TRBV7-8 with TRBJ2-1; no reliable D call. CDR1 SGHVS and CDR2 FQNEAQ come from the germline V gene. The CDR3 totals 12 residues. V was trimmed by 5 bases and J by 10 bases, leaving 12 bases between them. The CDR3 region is CASSPRGVEQFF. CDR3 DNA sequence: TGTGCCAGCAGCCCCCGAGGAGTCGAGCAGTTCTTC.

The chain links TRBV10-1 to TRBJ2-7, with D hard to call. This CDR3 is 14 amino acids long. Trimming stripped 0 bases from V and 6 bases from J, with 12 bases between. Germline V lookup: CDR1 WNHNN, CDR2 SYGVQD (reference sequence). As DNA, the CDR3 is TGCGCCAGCAGTGAGTCTCCCGGATCTAGCGAGCAGTACTTC. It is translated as CASSESPGSSEQYF.

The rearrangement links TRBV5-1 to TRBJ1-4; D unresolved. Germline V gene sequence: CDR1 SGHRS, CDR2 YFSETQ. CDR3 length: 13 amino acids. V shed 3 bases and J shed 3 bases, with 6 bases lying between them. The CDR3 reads CASSWAANEKLFF. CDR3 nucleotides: TGCGCCAGCAGCTGGGCAGCTAATGAAAAACTGTTTTTT.

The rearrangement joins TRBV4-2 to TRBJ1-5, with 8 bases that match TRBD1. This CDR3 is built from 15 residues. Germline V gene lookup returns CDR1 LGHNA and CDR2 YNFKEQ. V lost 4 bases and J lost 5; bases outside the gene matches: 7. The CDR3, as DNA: TGTGCCAGCAGCCTTCAACAGGGGGGGGATCAGCCCCAGCATTTT. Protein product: CASSLQQGGDQPQHF.

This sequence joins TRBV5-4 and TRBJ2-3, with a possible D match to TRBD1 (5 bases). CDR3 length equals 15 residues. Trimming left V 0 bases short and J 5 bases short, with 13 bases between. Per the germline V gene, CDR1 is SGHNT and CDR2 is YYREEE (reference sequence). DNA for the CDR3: TGTGCCAGCAGCTTGGGGCAGGGTCCTGGAGATACGCAGTATTTT. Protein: CASSLGQGPGDTQYF.

CDR3 region: CASSASTSGFTGELFF. For the CDR3, the DNA is TGTGCCAGCAGCGCCTCGACTAGCGGATTCACCGGGGAGCTGTTTTTT. The rearrangement uses TRBV9 and TRBJ2-2; TRBD2 matches at 9 bases. This CDR3 is built from 16 residues. Trimming removed 3 bases from V and 4 bases from J; junction bases left unmatched: 7. Germline loops: CDR1 SGDLS, CDR2 YYNGEE.

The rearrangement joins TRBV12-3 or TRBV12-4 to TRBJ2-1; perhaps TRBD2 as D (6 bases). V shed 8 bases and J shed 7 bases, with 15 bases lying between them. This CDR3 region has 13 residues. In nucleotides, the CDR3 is TGTGCCAGCCGTTCGACTGGGGGGAATGAGCAGTTCTTC. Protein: CASRSTGGNEQFF.

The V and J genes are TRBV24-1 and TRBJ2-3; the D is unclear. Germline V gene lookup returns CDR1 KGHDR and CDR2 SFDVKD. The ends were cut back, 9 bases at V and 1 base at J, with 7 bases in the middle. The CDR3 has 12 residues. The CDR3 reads CATQGGTDTQYF. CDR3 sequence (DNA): TGTGCCACCCAAGGAGGCACAGATACGCAGTATTTT.

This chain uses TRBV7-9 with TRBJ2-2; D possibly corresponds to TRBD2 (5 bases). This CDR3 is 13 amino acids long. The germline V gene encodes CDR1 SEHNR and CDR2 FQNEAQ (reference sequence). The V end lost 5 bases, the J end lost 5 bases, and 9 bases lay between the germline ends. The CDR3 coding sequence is TGTGCCAGCAGCCCGACGGGAACCGGGGAGCTGTTTTTT. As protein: CASSPTGTGELFF.

The CDR3 bases are TGTGCCAGCGCGTCAGCGGGAGGGGATACGCAGTATTTT. As protein: CASASAGGDTQYF. The chain has TRBV2 and TRBJ2-3; 10 positions agree with TRBD2. V lost 8 bases, J lost 6 bases, and 5 bases stayed unmatched. Germline-derived CDR1 and CDR2 are SNHLY and FYNNEI. CDR3 size: 13 residues.

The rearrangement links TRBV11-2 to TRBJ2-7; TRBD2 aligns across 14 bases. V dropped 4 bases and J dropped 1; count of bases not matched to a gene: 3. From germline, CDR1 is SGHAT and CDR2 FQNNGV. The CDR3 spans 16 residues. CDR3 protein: CASSSGLAGGSYEQYF. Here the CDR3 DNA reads TGTGCCAGCAGCTCCGGACTAGCGGGAGGTTCCTACGAGCAGTACTTC.

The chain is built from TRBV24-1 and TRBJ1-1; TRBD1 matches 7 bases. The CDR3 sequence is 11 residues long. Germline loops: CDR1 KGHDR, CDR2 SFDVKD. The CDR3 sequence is CATQGYTEAFF. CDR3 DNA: TGTGCGACACAGGGGTACACTGAAGCTTTCTTT.

CDR3 DNA sequence: TGTGCCAGCAGTTTTGAGAAATCACCCCTCCACTTT. Its protein product is CASSFEKSPLHF. The chain has TRBV12-3 or TRBV12-4 and TRBJ1-6; unclear D gene. V shed 3 bases and J shed 10 bases, with 7 bases lying between them. The CDR3 extends over 12 amino acids.

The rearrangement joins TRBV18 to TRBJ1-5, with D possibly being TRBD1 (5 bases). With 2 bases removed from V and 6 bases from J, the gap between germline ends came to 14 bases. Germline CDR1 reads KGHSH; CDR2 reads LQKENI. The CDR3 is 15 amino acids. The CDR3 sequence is CASSPEQGGSQPQHF. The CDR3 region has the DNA TGTGCCAGCTCACCAGAGCAGGGAGGAAGTCAGCCCCAGCATTTT.

The CDR3 here is CASSPSEGGYEQYF. The CDR3 region has the DNA TGTGCCAGCTCACCATCGGAAGGGGGCTACGAGCAGTACTTC. The rearrangement joins TRBV18 to TRBJ2-7, with a possible D match to TRBD1 (6 bases). The CDR3 consists of 14 residues. V was shortened by 2 bases and J by 3 bases, with 11 bases between the two germline ends. Germline loops: CDR1 KGHSH, CDR2 LQKENI. The entire variable domain, with the rest obtained from reference TRBV18 and TRBJ2-7, is as follows: NAGVMQNPRHLVRRRGQEARLRCSPMKGHSHVYWYRQLPEEGLKFMVYLQKENIIDESGMPKERFSAEFPKEGPSILRIQQVVRGDSAAYFCASSPSEGGYEQYFGPGTRLTVT.

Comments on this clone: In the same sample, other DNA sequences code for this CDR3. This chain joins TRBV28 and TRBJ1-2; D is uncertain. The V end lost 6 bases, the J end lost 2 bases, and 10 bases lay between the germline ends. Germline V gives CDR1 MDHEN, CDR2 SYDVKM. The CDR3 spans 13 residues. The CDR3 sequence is CASSLSRNYGYTF. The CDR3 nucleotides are TGTGCCAGCAGCCTTAGCCGAAACTATGGCTACACCTTC.

CDR3 coding DNA: TGTGCCAGCAGTGGACCGGGACAGGGTAGCAATCAGCCCCAGCATTTT. As protein: CASSGPGQGSNQPQHF. This rearrangement joins TRBV6-1 to TRBJ1-5; TRBD1 agrees at 9 bases. V gave up 4 bases and J gave up 0 bases; unmatched junction bases: 4. The CDR3 loop spans 16 amino acids. Germline V CDR1 and CDR2: MNHNS, SASEGT.

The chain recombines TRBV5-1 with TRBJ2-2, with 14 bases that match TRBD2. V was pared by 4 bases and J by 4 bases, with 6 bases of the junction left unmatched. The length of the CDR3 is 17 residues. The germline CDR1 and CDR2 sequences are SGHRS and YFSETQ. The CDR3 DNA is TGCGCCAGCAGCCCGGGACTAGCGGGAGCCGGCACCGGGGAGCTGTTTTTT. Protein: CASSPGLAGAGTGELFF. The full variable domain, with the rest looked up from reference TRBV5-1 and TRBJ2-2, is KAGVTQTPRYLIKTRGQQVTLSCSPISGHRSVSWYQQTPGQGLQFLFEYFSETQRNKGNFPGRFSGRQFSNSRSEMNVSTLELGDSALYLCASSPGLAGAGTGELFFGEGSRLTVL.